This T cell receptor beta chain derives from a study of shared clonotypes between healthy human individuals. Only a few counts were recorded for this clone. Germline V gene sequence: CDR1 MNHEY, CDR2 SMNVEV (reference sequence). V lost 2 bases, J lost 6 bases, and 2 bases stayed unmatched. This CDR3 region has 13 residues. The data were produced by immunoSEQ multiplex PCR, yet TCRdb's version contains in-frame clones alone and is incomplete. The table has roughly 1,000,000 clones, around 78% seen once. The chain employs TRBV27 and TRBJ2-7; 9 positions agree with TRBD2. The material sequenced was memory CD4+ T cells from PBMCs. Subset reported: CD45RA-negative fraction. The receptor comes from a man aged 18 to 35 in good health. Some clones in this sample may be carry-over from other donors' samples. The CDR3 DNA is TGTGCCAGCAGTTTAGCGGGAGGGATCGAGCAGTACTTC. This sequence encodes CASSLAGGIEQYF.